These 26 T cell receptor beta chains originate from one sample sequenced in a study of cytomegalovirus exposure and HLA in healthy donors. The method was immunoSEQ multiplex PCR; TCRdb's version includes in-frame clones alone and lacks a portion of them. The sample lists 150,000 to 200,000 clones, around four fifths seen once, with under 7.5% in the top ten. The material sequenced was PBMCs. The receptors here all came from a man aged 18 to 30 in good health and CMV-seropositive.

The gene calls are TRBV27 and TRBJ1-1; 10 bases are shared with TRBD1. Germline V gene lookup returns CDR1 MNHEY and CDR2 SMNVEV (reference sequence). CDR3 length: 14 residues. The V gene end was trimmed by 3 bases and the J gene end by 4 bases; junction bases not matched to a gene: 2. In DNA, the CDR3 is TGTGCCAGCAGTTTGAGGACAGGGGGCACTGAAGCTTTCTTT. Its protein is CASSLRTGGTEAFF.

The chain couples TRBV28 to TRBJ2-5; tentatively, D is TRBD2 (6 bases). Germline CDR1 and CDR2: MDHEN and SYDVKM. This CDR3 is 15 amino acids long. Trimming stripped 4 bases from V and 3 bases from J, with 15 bases between. CDR3 sequence reads: CASSSGLRREETQYF. CDR3 coding DNA: TGTGCCAGCAGTTCGGGACTGAGACGAGAAGAGACCCAGTACTTC.

The rearrangement links TRBV27 to TRBJ2-1, with D possibly matching TRBD2 (6 bases). V lost 2 bases and J 6 bases, leaving 14 bases between the germline ends. Looked up from germline, CDR1 is MNHEY and CDR2 is SMNVEV (reference sequence). The CDR3 sequence is 15 residues long. The DNA for the CDR3 is TGTGCCAGCAGTTTACAGGCGGGATTGGGCAATGAGCAGTTCTTC. Protein: CASSLQAGLGNEQFF.

This clone appeared once. This rearrangement joins TRBV5-1 to TRBJ2-2; 7 positions agree with TRBD2. The CDR3 extends over 16 amino acids. Germline CDR1 is SGHRS and CDR2 is YFSETQ. J was trimmed by 7 bases and V by 4 bases; bases with no gene match: 13. In DNA form, the CDR3 reads TGCGCCAGCAGCCCCATTGCGGGACTAAAGCGCGGGGAGCTGTTTTTT. Encoded protein: CASSPIAGLKRGELFF.

This clone has more than one count but fewer than ten. The rearrangement joins TRBV4-1 to TRBJ1-5, with 10 nucleotides matching TRBD1. This CDR3 contains 16 residues. Germline V CDR1 and CDR2: MGHRA, YSYEKL. V was clipped by 0 bases and J by 6 bases; unmatched bases: 5. The CDR3 coding sequence is TGCGCCAGCAGCCAAGACGGGGACAGGGGAACTCAGCCCCAGCATTTT. Translated, it gives CASSQDGDRGTQPQHF.

The rearrangement joins TRBV7-2 to TRBJ2-5; TRBD1 might be the D (6 bases). V was shortened by 5 bases and J by 7 bases, with 14 bases between the two germline ends. Per germline, CDR1 SGHTA and CDR2 FQGNSA. The CDR3 loop spans 13 amino acids. In DNA, the CDR3 is TGTGCCAGCAGCCCCGGCAGGGGTGGGACCCAGTACTTC. Translating it yields CASSPGRGGTQYF.

CDR3 in DNA: TGTGCCTGGACTCGGGGGACCCCCTACAATGAGCAGTTCTTC. The encoded protein is CAWTRGTPYNEQFF. The gene calls are TRBV30 and TRBJ2-1, with a weak D call TRBD2 (6 bases). CDR1 and CDR2 from the germline V gene are GTSNPN and SVGIG (reference sequence). Trimming shortened V by 4 bases and J by 2 bases, and 12 bases separated the two germline ends. The CDR3 is made up of 14 amino acids.

The chain couples TRBV11-1 to TRBJ2-3; D gene unclear. Trimming pared 5 bases from V and 6 bases from J, leaving 12 bases between. The CDR3 spans 13 residues. Germline CDR1 reads SGHAT; CDR2 reads FQDESV (reference sequence). CDR3 amino acids: CASSLNPGDTQYF. CDR3 DNA: TGTGCCAGCAGCCTGAATCCTGGCGATACGCAGTATTTT. The full variable domain, with the rest looked up from reference TRBV11-1 and TRBJ2-3, is EAEVAQSPRYKITEKSQAVAFWCDPISGHATLYWYRQILGQGPELLVQFQDESVVDDSQLPKDRFSAERLKGVDSTLKIQPAELGDSAMYLCASSLNPGDTQYFGPGTRLTVL.

The chain combines TRBV6-5 with TRBJ2-1, with D perhaps TRBD2 (6 bases). The CDR3 length is 15 residues. V was cut by 8 bases and J by 1 base, with 15 bases left in between. Germline-derived CDR1 and CDR2 are MNHEY and SVGAGI. This chain's CDR3 is CASGLPHLSYNEQFF. As DNA, the CDR3 is TGTGCCAGCGGACTACCCCATCTGTCCTACAATGAGCAGTTCTTC.

The V and J genes are TRBV30 and TRBJ2-3; maybe TRBD2 (5 bases). Between the trimmed V and J ends, which lost 4 bases and 6 bases, there was a span of 17 bases. This CDR3 is 14 amino acids long. The germline V gene has CDR1 GTSNPN and CDR2 SVGIG (reference sequence). The CDR3 spells CAWNSRQRLDTQYF. CDR3 coding DNA: TGTGCCTGGAACTCTAGGCAGCGGTTGGATACGCAGTATTTT.

The chain couples TRBV11-3 to TRBJ2-2; 10 bases line up with TRBD2. CDR3 size: 16 residues. V dropped 5 bases and J dropped 0; count of bases not matched to a gene: 3. Germline V CDR1 and CDR2: SGHNT, YENEEA. The DNA of the CDR3 is TGTGCCAGCAGCACAGGGACTAGCGCGAACACCGGGGAGCTGTTTTTT. This sequence encodes CASSTGTSANTGELFF.

About this clone itself: One end of the junction is discordant with germline, which a read error may explain. This chain uses TRBV29-1 with TRBJ2-3; tentative D call: TRBD1 (5 bases). The CDR3 is 14 amino acids. Per germline, CDR1 SQVTM and CDR2 ANQGSEA. The CDR3 sequence: CSVEGAGWTDTQYF. The CDR3, as DNA: TGCAGCGTCGAAGGGGCAGGCTGGACAGATACGCAGTATTTT.

V and J are TRBV28 and TRBJ1-1, with D perhaps matching TRBD1 (5 bases). The V and J ends lost 5 bases and 2 bases respectively, with 15 bases between them. Per the germline V gene, CDR1 is MDHEN and CDR2 is SYDVKM. CDR3 length equals 15 residues. The CDR3 sequence: CASSIDSHPNTEAFF. The CDR3 DNA follows: TGTGCCAGCAGTATCGACAGCCACCCTAACACTGAAGCTTTCTTT.

The chain has TRBV20-1 and TRBJ2-1; D unclear. The V gene's germline CDR1 is DFQATT and CDR2 SNEGSKA (reference sequence). The CDR3 consists of 11 residues. CDR3 DNA sequence: TGCGTTACTTCGAGCCCCGATGAGCAGTTCTTC. It specifies CVTSSPDEQFF.

The V gene is TRBV5-5, the J gene TRBJ2-1, with 8 nucleotides matching TRBD1. The CDR3 consists of 13 residues. Germline CDR1 SGHKS, CDR2 YYEKEE (reference sequence). The V segment lost 5 bases and the J segment 8 bases; nucleotides outside the gene matches: 6. The CDR3 DNA follows: TGTGCCAGCAGTCACGACAGGGGCTATGAGCAGTTCTTC. Its translation is CASSHDRGYEQFF.

This clone appeared once. This chain joins TRBV7-9 and TRBJ1-5, with TRBD1 matching over 7 bases. V shed 1 base and J 6 bases; nucleotides not matched to a gene: 3. The V gene's germline CDR1 is SEHNR and CDR2 FQNEAQ (reference sequence). The CDR3 extends over 14 amino acids. CDR3 sequence reads: CASSLGAGGQPQHF. As DNA, the CDR3 is TGTGCCAGCAGCTTAGGGGCAGGGGGTCAGCCCCAGCATTTT.

The chain carries TRBV5-1 and TRBJ2-2; 8 nucleotides line up with TRBD1. Trimming took 4 bases from V and 2 from J; bases not matched to a gene: 7. CDR3 size: 16 residues. Germline CDR1 reads SGHRS; CDR2 reads YFSETQ. The CDR3 here is CASSVRQGRNTGELFF. As DNA, the CDR3 is TGCGCCAGCAGCGTCCGACAGGGGAGAAACACCGGGGAGCTGTTTTTT.

The chain has TRBV7-9 and TRBJ2-7, with 10 positions matching TRBD1. The CDR3 sequence is 16 residues long. V was clipped by 5 bases and J by 3 bases; unmatched bases: 10. The germline V gene encodes CDR1 SEHNR and CDR2 FQNEAQ (reference sequence). This CDR3 is CASSDRTGGSIYEQYF. Here the CDR3 DNA reads TGTGCCAGCAGCGACCGGACAGGGGGTAGTATCTACGAGCAGTACTTC.

The table lists this clone with a few counts. The rearrangement uses TRBV2 and TRBJ1-2, with 7 bases identical to TRBD1. The CDR3 extends over 13 amino acids. Germline V CDR1 and CDR2: SNHLY, FYNNEI. Trimming cost V 11 bases and J 1 base; bases outside gene matches: 7. The CDR3 loop is CAGTGQDNYGYTF. Here the CDR3 DNA reads TGTGCCGGAACTGGACAGGATAACTATGGCTACACCTTC.

In DNA, the CDR3 is TGTGCCAGCAGTTTCCTCTTCGGGGGGGAGGAGCAGTTCTTC. Amino acid sequence: CASSFLFGGEEQFF. V gene TRBV27 combines with J gene TRBJ2-1; TRBD2 aligns across 8 bases. Germline V gives CDR1 MNHEY, CDR2 SMNVEV (reference sequence). V was clipped by 3 bases and J by 10 bases; unmatched bases: 8. The CDR3 consists of 14 residues.

This chain uses TRBV19 with TRBJ2-2; possible D gene TRBD1, 6 bases. CDR3 size: 14 residues. Germline V gene data show CDR1 as LNHDA and CDR2 as SQIVND (reference sequence). The germline V and J ends were trimmed by 6 bases and 6 bases, with 14 bases remaining between them. The CDR3 spells CASSERTVAGELFF. CDR3 bases: TGTGCCAGTAGCGAGAGGACAGTCGCCGGGGAGCTGTTTTTT. The whole variable domain, remainder taken from reference TRBV19 and TRBJ2-2, is DGGITQSPKYLFRKEGQNVTLSCEQNLNHDAMYWYRQDPGQGLRLIYYSQIVNDFQKGDIAEGYSVSREKKESFPLTVTSAQKNPTAFYLCASSERTVAGELFFGEGSRLTVL.

There are a few counts of this clone. J is TRBJ2-2 and V is TRBV4-2, with 10 positions matching TRBD1. CDR1 is LGHNA and CDR2 is YNFKEQ in the germline V gene. The CDR3 runs 15 residues. With V trimmed by 1 base and J by 5 bases, 1 base remained unmatched. Written as DNA, the CDR3 is TGTGCCAGCAGCCAAGGGACAGGGGGGACCGGGGAGCTGTTTTTT. It codes for CASSQGTGGTGELFF.

The chain employs TRBV29-1 and TRBJ2-1, with TRBD1 matching over 7 bases. The CDR3 has 13 residues. V trimming: 4 bases; J trimming: 7 bases; junction bases outside the gene matches: 7. In germline, CDR1 is SQVTM, CDR2 ANQGSEA. The CDR3 here is CSVVLGGRNEQFF. The CDR3 bases are TGCAGCGTTGTGTTAGGGGGCCGGAATGAGCAGTTCTTC.

The chain is built from TRBV4-3 and TRBJ1-2, with no clear D. The V and J ends lost 4 bases and 3 bases respectively, with 15 bases between them. The CDR3 totals 15 residues. Germline V CDR1 and CDR2: LGHNA, YSLEER. CDR3 DNA: TGCGCCAGCAGCCGAGATTCGAGTCTCGACTATGGCTACACCTTC. It encodes CASSRDSSLDYGYTF.

This clone was detected once. The chain combines TRBV27 with TRBJ2-7; tentative D call: TRBD1 (5 bases). The CDR3 sequence is 14 residues long. Per germline, CDR1 MNHEY and CDR2 SMNVEV (reference sequence). The V end was cut by 2 bases, the J end by 3 bases, with 11 bases between. CDR3 region: CASSLATGDYEQYF. CDR3 DNA: TGTGCCAGCAGTTTAGCTACAGGAGACTACGAGCAGTACTTC.

V usage is TRBV7-6 and J usage is TRBJ1-4, with a weak D call TRBD1 (6 bases). Trimming removed 1 base from V and 7 bases from J, with 13 bases in between. The CDR3 consists of 15 residues. Germline V gene lookup returns CDR1 SGHVS and CDR2 FNYEAQ. The CDR3 sequence: CASSLVRQVGEKLFF. The CDR3 nucleotides read TGTGCCAGCAGCTTAGTCCGACAGGTTGGTGAAAAACTGTTTTTT.